This passage covers 12 T cell receptor beta chains from one sample sequenced in a study of CD8 T cells in ankylosing spondylitis. TCRdb re-analysed the 5' RACE reads in MiXCR, keeping a single row per CDR3 protein. The sample lists approximately 350,000 distinct CDR3 sequences, around 15% occurring once. The sequenced sample consisted of blood, either unsorted or a sorted T cell fraction (not recorded which). Receptors originate from a male donor with ankylosing spondylitis or in good health (not recorded which).

The table lists this clonotype with many counts. The V call is TRBV5-1, the J call TRBJ2-6; no definite D call. The germline V and J ends were trimmed by 1 base and 0 bases, with 11 bases remaining between them. CDR3 length equals 17 residues. In germline, CDR1 is SGHRS, CDR2 YFSETQ. This chain's CDR3 is CASSLYSSISGANVLTF. The DNA for the CDR3 is TGCGCCAGCAGCTTGTACAGCTCAATCTCTGGGGCCAACGTCCTGACTTTC. Filled out from reference TRBV5-1 and TRBJ2-6, the complete variable domain reads KAGVTQTPRYLIKTRGQQVTLSCSPISGHRSVSWYQQTPGQGLQFLFEYFSETQRNKGNFPGRFSGRQFSNSRSEMNVSTLELGDSALYLCASSLYSSISGANVLTFGAGSRLTVL.

This rearrangement joins TRBV5-1 to TRBJ1-4; D ambiguous. V lost 2 bases, J lost 0 bases, and 8 bases lay in between. This CDR3 comprises 15 residues. Germline V lookup: CDR1 SGHRS, CDR2 YFSETQ. The CDR3 loop reads CASSFSPATNEKLFF. The CDR3 bases are TGCGCCAGCAGCTTTAGTCCCGCAACTAATGAAAAACTGTTTTTT.

This chain connects TRBV21-1 to TRBJ2-7. TRBV21-1 has pseudogene status. This CDR3 contains 16 residues. This CDR3 is CASSKYSTNVSYEQYF. Here the CDR3 DNA reads TGTGCCAGCAGCAAATACAGCACGAACGTCTCCTACGAGCAGTACTTC.

There are a few counts of this clonotype. CDR3 amino acids: CASSFQDSQETQYF. The CDR3 nucleotides read TGTGCCAGCAGCTTCCAGGACAGCCAAGAGACCCAGTACTTC. V gene TRBV7-2 combines with J gene TRBJ2-5, with a weak D call TRBD1 (6 bases). Germline V CDR1 and CDR2: SGHTA, FQGNSA. This CDR3 is 14 amino acids long. V lost 3 bases and J 1 base, leaving 9 bases between the germline ends. Full variable domain (outside the CDR3, taken from reference TRBV7-2 and TRBJ2-5): GAGVSQSPSNKVTEKGKDVELRCDPISGHTALYWYRQSLGQGLEFLIYFQGNSAPDKSGLPSDRFSAERTGGSVSTLTIQRTQQEDSAVYLCASSFQDSQETQYFGPGTRLLVL.

This clonotype was seen a few times. This chain connects TRBV12-3 or TRBV12-4 to TRBJ2-7; D is perhaps TRBD2 (5 bases). This CDR3 spans 12 amino acids. Trimming stripped 3 bases from V and 4 bases from J, with 7 bases between. The CDR3 nucleotides are TGTGCCAGCAGTTTGTGGGAGTACGAGCAGTACTTC. The encoded protein is CASSLWEYEQYF.

This clonotype has just a few counts. This chain connects TRBV20-1 to TRBJ2-7, with 10 bases lining up with TRBD2. This CDR3 is 14 amino acids long. In germline, CDR1 is DFQATT, CDR2 SNEGSKA (reference sequence). The J segment lost 2 bases and the V segment lost 3 bases, leaving 4 bases of the junction unmatched. In DNA, the CDR3 is TGCAGTGCTAGTGGAGCGGGAGGGCCCTACGAGCAGTACTTC. It translates to CSASGAGGPYEQYF.

The chain links TRBV12-3 or TRBV12-4 to TRBJ1-6, with no clear D. V lost 5 bases and J lost 0, with 11 bases in between. CDR3 size: 16 residues. CDR3 nucleotides: TGTGCCAGCAGTCTGGTGGGGAGCTCCTATAATTCACCCCTCCACTTT. It codes for CASSLVGSSYNSPLHF.

The genes are TRBV2 and TRBJ2-3, with 9 bases that match TRBD2. The V gene end was trimmed by 5 bases and the J gene end by 0 bases; junction bases not matched to a gene: 6. CDR3 length equals 16 residues. CDR1 and CDR2 from the germline V gene are SNHLY and FYNNEI. The CDR3 DNA reads as TGTGCCAGCAGTTCCCGTAGCGGGGGTAGCACAGATACGCAGTATTTT. It encodes CASSSRSGGSTDTQYF.

The table lists this clonotype with many counts. The chain couples TRBV12-3 or TRBV12-4 to TRBJ1-5; D is uncertain. The CDR3 covers 16 residues. V lost 2 bases and J 2 bases, leaving 13 bases between the germline ends. CDR3 amino acids: CASSLWEGMGNQPQHF. The CDR3 DNA is TGTGCCAGCAGTTTATGGGAAGGGATGGGCAATCAGCCCCAGCATTTT.

This clonotype appeared a few times. The V and J genes are TRBV4-2 and TRBJ2-5, with 7 positions matching TRBD2. Per the germline V gene, CDR1 is LGHNA and CDR2 is YNFKEQ. The CDR3 has 16 amino acids. The V segment lost 0 bases and the J segment 5 bases; nucleotides outside the gene matches: 9. The CDR3 region has the DNA TGTGCCAGCAGCCAAGATCCAGCGGGAAGAGGGGAGACCCAGTACTTC. This encodes CASSQDPAGRGETQYF.

This clonotype was observed a handful of times. V is TRBV20-1 and J is TRBJ1-1; maybe TRBD1 (5 bases). This CDR3 is built from 13 residues. V shed 0 bases and J shed 5 bases, with 10 bases lying between them. CDR1 is DFQATT and CDR2 is SNEGSKA in the germline V gene (reference sequence). The CDR3 is CSARDTGLTEAFF. CDR3 nucleotide sequence: TGCAGTGCTAGAGATACGGGGCTGACTGAAGCTTTCTTT.

The J gene is TRBJ2-3, the V gene TRBV25-1; TRBD2 agrees at 7 bases. The CDR3 is 14 amino acids. V gave up 5 bases and J gave up 4 bases; unmatched junction bases: 6. Germline V gene sequence: CDR1 MGHDK, CDR2 SYGVNS. In DNA, the CDR3 is TGTGCCAGCAGTTCCTTTAGCGGGCCAGATACGCAGTATTTT. Amino acids: CASSSFSGPDTQYF.